This TCR beta chain was identified during a study of beta chain features in type 1 diabetes. Study-level background: Analysis included over 90 million sorted cells drawn from all samples.

V lost 6 bases, J lost 5 bases, and 20 bases lay in between. Germline V gene data show CDR1 as SGHTA and CDR2 as FQGNSA. The CDR3 covers 15 residues. Whole-study results and caveats: Diminished insertions and augmented deletions at VDJ junctions characterized type 1 diabetes patients. In the patient group, naive, central memory and Treg TCRB repertoires seemed more alike than in the healthy donor group.

All of the isolated RNA was reverse transcribed, so expressed TCRB transcripts were sequenced. The assay was immunoSEQ multiplex PCR, and TCRdb's table has in-frame clones only and misses some. The table includes about 620,000 clones, around 16% detected once. With respect to this clone: Its antigen remains unknown.

Sorted populations were all over 95% pure. The sequence derives from a man aged 18 to 30 in good health. The sequencing input was naive CD4+ T cells from blood. The rearrangement joins TRBV7-2 to TRBJ2-7; tentatively, D is TRBD1 (5 bases). The CDR3 DNA is TGTGCCAGCAGGGAAACCTCCAGGGCTTTCCACGAGCAGTACTTC. This gives the protein CASRETSRAFHEQYF. Variable domain in full (rest from reference TRBV7-2 and TRBJ2-7): GAGVSQSPSNKVTEKGKDVELRCDPISGHTALYWYRQSLGQGLEFLIYFQGNSAPDKSGLPSDRFSAERTGGSVSTLTIQRTQQEDSAVYLCASRETSRAFHEQYFGPGTRLTVT.